A selection of T cell receptor beta chains follows, all from one sample in a study of CD8+ T cells in alopecia areata. The protocol was immunoSEQ multiplex PCR, while the TCRdb copy is restricted to in-frame clones and leaves out a portion. The data show around 6,900 clones, 55% to 70% seen once. The starting material was skin, obtained at week 4, from a patient treated with tofacitinib. All receptors come from a human donor with alopecia areata. The CDR3 runs from the conserved cysteine through the conserved F or W. A D gene is named only where the DNA matches it firmly. Size is stated for part of the rows, as once, few or many counts, or as a class when the clone is expanded.

d_call: -; j_call: TRBJ1-2; v_call: TRBV6-1; clone_size: -; cdr3_length: 14; cdr3_aa: CASRGGPLNYGYTF; cdr3_nt: TGTGCCAGCAGGGGAGGGCCCCTTAACTATGGCTACACCTTC
d_call: -; j_call: TRBJ2-1; v_call: TRBV9; clone_size: once; cdr3_length: 13; cdr3_aa: CASSVSRNNEQFF; cdr3_nt: TGTGCCAGCAGCGTAAGTAGAAACAATGAGCAGTTCTTC
d_call: -; j_call: TRBJ1-1; v_call: TRBV6-6; clone_size: -; cdr3_length: 14; cdr3_aa: CASRSISQNTEAFF; cdr3_nt: TGTGCCAGCAGATCAATAAGTCAGAACACTGAAGCTTTCTTT
d_call: -; j_call: TRBJ2-2; v_call: TRBV4-2; clone_size: few; cdr3_length: 11; cdr3_aa: CASRGGGELFF; cdr3_nt: TGTGCCAGCAGGGGGGGCGGGGAGCTGTTTTTT
d_call: -; j_call: TRBJ2-1; v_call: TRBV11-1; clone_size: -; cdr3_length: 12; cdr3_aa: CASSDLLNEQFF; cdr3_nt: TGTGCCAGCAGCGACCTGCTTAATGAGCAGTTCTTC
d_call: -; j_call: TRBJ2-1; v_call: TRBV6-1; clone_size: -; cdr3_length: 14; cdr3_aa: CASSVQGGPNEQFF; cdr3_nt: TGTGCCAGCAGTGTACAGGGAGGGCCCAATGAGCAGTTCTTC
d_call: -; j_call: TRBJ1-2; v_call: TRBV27; clone_size: -; cdr3_length: 13; cdr3_aa: CASSVTGLYGYTF; cdr3_nt: TGTGCCAGCAGTGTTACAGGGTTGTATGGCTACACCTTC
d_call: -; j_call: TRBJ2-3; v_call: TRBV5-1; clone_size: -; cdr3_length: 15; cdr3_aa: CASSPRDFDTDTQYF; cdr3_nt: TGCGCCAGCAGCCCACGGGACTTCGACACAGATACGCAGTATTTT
d_call: -; j_call: TRBJ1-1; v_call: TRBV18; clone_size: few; cdr3_length: 15; cdr3_aa: CASSSGRGMNTEAFF; cdr3_nt: TGTGCCAGCTCATCTGGGAGGGGGATGAACACTGAAGCTTTCTTT
d_call: TRBD2; j_call: TRBJ2-7; v_call: TRBV14; clone_size: -; cdr3_length: 17; cdr3_aa: CASSQDWLAGASYEQYF; cdr3_nt: TGTGCCAGCAGCCAAGATTGGCTAGCGGGGGCCTCCTACGAGCAGTACTTC
d_call: -; j_call: TRBJ2-6; v_call: TRBV6-4; clone_size: -; cdr3_length: 15; cdr3_aa: CASSDGGSGANVLTF; cdr3_nt: TGTGCCAGCAGTGACGGGGGCTCTGGGGCCAACGTCCTGACTTTC
d_call: -; j_call: TRBJ2-1; v_call: TRBV11-2; clone_size: -; cdr3_length: 17; cdr3_aa: CASSYAPGTGARNEQFF; cdr3_nt: TGTGCCAGCAGCTACGCACCCGGGACGGGAGCCAGGAATGAGCAGTTCTTC
d_call: TRBD1; j_call: TRBJ2-7; v_call: TRBV10-3; clone_size: -; cdr3_length: 16; cdr3_aa: CAIIRTAGTGVHEQYF; cdr3_nt: TGTGCCATCATACGTACCGCCGGGACAGGGGTACACGAGCAGTACTTC
d_call: -; j_call: TRBJ1-2; v_call: TRBV30; clone_size: -; cdr3_length: 11; cdr3_aa: CAWSVSRDYTF; cdr3_nt: TGTGCCTGGAGTGTATCGAGGGACTACACCTTC
d_call: -; j_call: TRBJ2-7; v_call: TRBV15; clone_size: -; cdr3_length: 13; cdr3_aa: CATSRGGAGEQYF; cdr3_nt: TGTGCCACCAGCAGAGGGGGGGCTGGGGAGCAGTACTTC
d_call: -; j_call: TRBJ2-5; v_call: TRBV9; clone_size: -; cdr3_length: 15; cdr3_aa: CASSVGVGGQETQYF; cdr3_nt: TGTGCCAGCAGCGTAGGGGTCGGGGGACAAGAGACCCAGTACTTC
d_call: -; j_call: TRBJ1-2; v_call: TRBV6-1; clone_size: -; cdr3_length: 13; cdr3_aa: CASNGRRNYGYTF; cdr3_nt: TGTGCCAGCAACGGCCGGAGGAACTATGGCTACACCTTC
d_call: -; j_call: TRBJ1-3; v_call: TRBV9; clone_size: -; cdr3_length: 13; cdr3_aa: CASSVELGNTIYF; cdr3_nt: TGTGCCAGCAGCGTTGAACTCGGAAACACCATATATTTT
d_call: -; j_call: TRBJ1-4; v_call: TRBV6-5; clone_size: few; cdr3_length: 15; cdr3_aa: CASSYRAALNEKLFF; cdr3_nt: TGTGCCAGCAGTTACCGGGCAGCTCTTAATGAAAAACTGTTTTTT
d_call: TRBD2; j_call: TRBJ2-7; v_call: TRBV14; clone_size: -; cdr3_length: 17; cdr3_aa: CASSPGLAGTLTYEQYF; cdr3_nt: TGTGCCAGCAGCCCCGGACTAGCGGGGACGCTGACCTACGAGCAGTACTTC
d_call: -; j_call: TRBJ1-2; v_call: TRBV19; clone_size: -; cdr3_length: 14; cdr3_aa: CASSMIDSGYGYTF; cdr3_nt: TGTGCCAGTAGTATGATAGACAGTGGCTATGGCTACACCTTC
d_call: -; j_call: TRBJ2-1; v_call: TRBV2; clone_size: -; cdr3_length: 14; cdr3_aa: CASSELLTLNEQFF; cdr3_nt: TGTGCCAGCAGTGAACTCCTGACTCTCAATGAGCAGTTCTTC
d_call: -; j_call: TRBJ2-2; v_call: TRBV25-1; clone_size: -; cdr3_length: 15; cdr3_aa: CASLGAGWNTGELFF; cdr3_nt: TGTGCCAGTCTTGGGGCAGGCTGGAACACCGGGGAGCTGTTTTTT
d_call: -; j_call: TRBJ2-7; v_call: TRBV4-1; clone_size: -; cdr3_length: 14; cdr3_aa: CASSRQDPPYEQYF; cdr3_nt: TGCGCCAGCAGCCGCCAAGACCCGCCCTACGAGCAGTACTTC
d_call: -; j_call: TRBJ1-2; v_call: TRBV18; clone_size: -; cdr3_length: 16; cdr3_aa: CASSATPLEGLYGYTF; cdr3_nt: TGTGCCAGCTCAGCGACCCCCCTGGAGGGACTCTATGGCTACACCTTC
d_call: TRBD1; j_call: TRBJ2-7; v_call: TRBV4-2; clone_size: -; cdr3_length: 16; cdr3_aa: CASSQEGGDRGYEQYF; cdr3_nt: TGTGCCAGCAGCCAAGAAGGCGGGGACAGGGGGTACGAGCAGTACTTC
d_call: -; j_call: TRBJ2-2; v_call: TRBV7-9; clone_size: -; cdr3_length: 17; cdr3_aa: CASSLSVGFANTGELFF; cdr3_nt: TGTGCCAGCAGCTTATCTGTAGGTTTCGCGAACACCGGGGAGCTGTTTTTT
d_call: TRBD1; j_call: TRBJ1-5; v_call: TRBV6-6; clone_size: -; cdr3_length: 15; cdr3_aa: CASSSGTGGNQPQHF; cdr3_nt: TGTGCCAGCAGTTCCGGGACAGGGGGTAATCAGCCCCAGCATTTT
d_call: TRBD2; j_call: TRBJ2-4; v_call: TRBV6-1; clone_size: -; cdr3_length: 16; cdr3_aa: CASSGTSGGAQNIQYF; cdr3_nt: TGTGCCAGCAGTGGGACTAGCGGGGGAGCGCAAAACATTCAGTACTTC
d_call: TRBD2; j_call: TRBJ2-3; v_call: TRBV5-1; clone_size: few; cdr3_length: 17; cdr3_aa: CASSFEGLAGGTDTQYF; cdr3_nt: TGCGCCAGCAGCTTCGAGGGACTAGCGGGGGGCACAGATACGCAGTATTTT
d_call: -; j_call: TRBJ1-2; v_call: TRBV12-5; clone_size: -; cdr3_length: 10; cdr3_aa: CASGSDGYTF; cdr3_nt: TGTGCTAGTGGTTCAGATGGCTACACCTTC
d_call: -; j_call: TRBJ2-3; v_call: TRBV29-1; clone_size: -; cdr3_length: 14; cdr3_aa: CSVYGTSLLNTQYF; cdr3_nt: TGCAGCGTCTACGGGACTTCCCTTCTGAATACGCAGTATTTT
d_call: -; j_call: TRBJ1-2; v_call: TRBV7-9; clone_size: -; cdr3_length: 14; cdr3_aa: CASSTGQPPYGYTF; cdr3_nt: TGTGCCAGCAGCACAGGACAACCTCCTTATGGCTACACCTTC
d_call: -; j_call: TRBJ2-2; v_call: TRBV6-6; clone_size: -; cdr3_length: 13; cdr3_aa: CAVTRFDTGELFF; cdr3_nt: TGTGCCGTCACCCGGTTCGACACGGGGGAGCTGTTTTTT
d_call: TRBD1; j_call: TRBJ2-7; v_call: TRBV4-2; clone_size: -; cdr3_length: 15; cdr3_aa: CASSQLRGQTYEQYF; cdr3_nt: TGTGCCAGCAGCCAATTGAGGGGACAGACCTACGAGCAGTACTTC
d_call: -; j_call: TRBJ1-2; v_call: TRBV5-1; clone_size: few; cdr3_length: 14; cdr3_aa: CASSLEFLGYGYTF; cdr3_nt: TGCGCCAGCAGCTTGGAATTCCTGGGTTATGGCTACACCTTC
d_call: -; j_call: TRBJ2-1; v_call: TRBV12-5; clone_size: few; cdr3_length: 14; cdr3_aa: CASGLARNYNEQFF; cdr3_nt: TGTGCTAGTGGTTTGGCACGCAACTACAATGAGCAGTTCTTC
d_call: -; j_call: TRBJ2-1; v_call: TRBV18; clone_size: -; cdr3_length: 16; cdr3_aa: CASSPASSGMQAEQFF; cdr3_nt: TGTGCCAGCTCACCGGCCTCGTCCGGGATGCAAGCCGAGCAGTTCTTC
d_call: TRBD1; j_call: TRBJ1-5; v_call: TRBV18; clone_size: -; cdr3_length: 15; cdr3_aa: CASSPPGQGNQPQHF; cdr3_nt: TGTGCCAGCTCACCACCCGGACAGGGCAATCAGCCCCAGCATTTT
d_call: TRBD1; j_call: TRBJ1-2; v_call: TRBV6-1; clone_size: -; cdr3_length: 15; cdr3_aa: CASGIMGTGIYGYTF; cdr3_nt: TGTGCCAGCGGCATTATGGGGACAGGGATCTATGGCTACACCTTC
d_call: -; j_call: TRBJ2-2; v_call: TRBV15; clone_size: -; cdr3_length: 16; cdr3_aa: CATSREGGTVTGELFF; cdr3_nt: TGTGCCACCAGCAGAGAGGGAGGGACAGTAACCGGGGAGCTGTTTTTT
d_call: TRBD2; j_call: TRBJ2-1; v_call: TRBV6-1; clone_size: -; cdr3_length: 16; cdr3_aa: CASSDLAGGAYNEQFF; cdr3_nt: TGTGCCAGCAGTGACCTAGCGGGAGGTGCCTACAATGAGCAGTTCTTC
d_call: TRBD2; j_call: TRBJ2-3; v_call: TRBV2; clone_size: large; cdr3_length: 17; cdr3_aa: CASSERLAGDFTDTQYF; cdr3_nt: TGTGCCAGCAGTGAGAGACTAGCGGGGGACTTCACAGATACGCAGTATTTT
d_call: -; j_call: TRBJ2-2; v_call: TRBV7-2; clone_size: -; cdr3_length: 17; cdr3_aa: CASSLSVGFANTGELFF; cdr3_nt: TGTGCCAGCAGCTTATCTGTAGGTTTCGCGAACACCGGGGAGCTGTTTTTT
d_call: TRBD2; j_call: TRBJ2-1; v_call: TRBV11-2; clone_size: -; cdr3_length: 16; cdr3_aa: CASSPAREGAYNEQFF; cdr3_nt: TGTGCCAGCAGCCCTGCCCGGGAGGGAGCCTACAATGAGCAGTTCTTC
d_call: -; j_call: TRBJ2-7; v_call: TRBV5-1; clone_size: once; cdr3_length: 14; cdr3_aa: CASAGVNEPYEQYF; cdr3_nt: TGCGCCAGCGCAGGAGTAAATGAACCCTACGAGCAGTACTTC
d_call: -; j_call: TRBJ2-7; v_call: TRBV4-1; clone_size: -; cdr3_length: 14; cdr3_aa: CASSQFFQGPEQRF; cdr3_nt: TGCGCCAGCAGCCAGTTCTTCCAGGGGCCAGAGCAGCGCTTC
d_call: -; j_call: TRBJ2-4; v_call: TRBV27; clone_size: -; cdr3_length: 14; cdr3_aa: CASSFEGAKNIQYF; cdr3_nt: TGTGCCAGCAGTTTTGAGGGGGCCAAAAACATTCAGTACTTC
d_call: TRBD1; j_call: TRBJ2-7; v_call: TRBV6-6; clone_size: -; cdr3_length: 15; cdr3_aa: CASRGQGKGSYEQYF; cdr3_nt: TGTGCCAGTCGGGGACAGGGCAAGGGCTCCTACGAGCAGTACTTC
d_call: -; j_call: TRBJ1-2; v_call: TRBV7-9; clone_size: -; cdr3_length: 15; cdr3_aa: CASSSRPYRVDGYTF; cdr3_nt: TGTGCCAGCAGCTCCCGGCCCTACAGGGTCGATGGCTACACCTTC
d_call: TRBD1; j_call: TRBJ1-1; v_call: TRBV28; clone_size: few; cdr3_length: 16; cdr3_aa: CASKGRRQGKVPEAFF; cdr3_nt: TGTGCCAGTAAGGGACGTCGACAGGGTAAGGTCCCTGAAGCTTTCTTT
d_call: TRBD2; j_call: TRBJ2-1; v_call: TRBV29-1; clone_size: -; cdr3_length: 14; cdr3_aa: CSVDRDYSYNEQFF; cdr3_nt: TGCAGCGTTGATCGGGACTATTCCTACAATGAGCAGTTCTTC
d_call: -; j_call: TRBJ2-5; v_call: TRBV6-5; clone_size: -; cdr3_length: 14; cdr3_aa: CASSRDPRGETQYF; cdr3_nt: TGTGCCAGCAGTCGGGACCCGCGGGGAGAGACCCAGTACTTC
d_call: -; j_call: TRBJ1-3; v_call: TRBV6-1; clone_size: hyperexpanded; cdr3_length: 14; cdr3_aa: CASGPLGAGNTIYF; cdr3_nt: TGTGCCAGCGGCCCCCTTGGGGCTGGAAACACCATATATTTT
d_call: TRBD1; j_call: TRBJ2-7; v_call: TRBV5-5; clone_size: -; cdr3_length: 15; cdr3_aa: CASSPRTGANYGQYF; cdr3_nt: TGTGCCAGCAGCCCACGGACAGGGGCCAACTACGGGCAGTACTTC
d_call: TRBD2; j_call: TRBJ2-1; v_call: TRBV14; clone_size: -; cdr3_length: 18; cdr3_aa: CASSQDLIWTSGMNEQFF; cdr3_nt: TGTGCCAGCAGCCAAGATTTAATTTGGACTAGCGGGATGAATGAGCAGTTCTTC
d_call: TRBD1; j_call: TRBJ1-1; v_call: TRBV19; clone_size: once; cdr3_length: 16; cdr3_aa: CASSPIDRALGTEAFF; cdr3_nt: TGTGCCAGTAGTCCCATTGACAGGGCCCTGGGGACTGAAGCTTTCTTT
d_call: -; j_call: TRBJ2-1; v_call: TRBV7-8; clone_size: -; cdr3_length: 11; cdr3_aa: CASSLPGEQFF; cdr3_nt: TGTGCCAGCAGCTTACCCGGTGAGCAGTTCTTC
d_call: -; j_call: TRBJ2-7; v_call: TRBV5-4; clone_size: -; cdr3_length: 13; cdr3_aa: CASSLGLTYEQYF; cdr3_nt: TGTGCCAGCAGCCTGGGACTGACCTACGAGCAGTACTTC
d_call: TRBD2; j_call: TRBJ2-3; v_call: TRBV11-2; clone_size: -; cdr3_length: 15; cdr3_aa: CASSPGLAGPDTQYF; cdr3_nt: TGTGCCAGCAGCCCAGGACTAGCAGGCCCAGATACGCAGTATTTT